This T cell receptor beta chain appears in the sequencing data of a study of CD8+ T cells in alopecia areata. Study information: Tofacitinib therapy took 6 to 18 months; 6 months off drug came after.

Documented treatment: oral pan-JAK inhibitor, 5-10 mg twice daily. Germline V gene lookup returns CDR1 MNHEY and CDR2 SMNVEV (reference sequence). The germline V and J ends were trimmed by 6 bases and 3 bases, with 8 bases remaining between them. CDR3 length: 12 amino acids. RNA extraction was followed by reverse transcription into cDNA, which acted as the sequencing template. Measured with immunoSEQ multiplex PCR; TCRdb has only the in-frame clones, and not every one. The sample holds over 150,000 clones; approximately 57% are singletons and the top ten take more than 13%. Material: CD4+ T cells sorted from blood, obtained at week 24, from a patient treated with tofacitinib. The sequence was collected from a human donor with alopecia areata. J is TRBJ1-2 and V is TRBV27; possible D gene TRBD1, 5 bases. The DNA of the CDR3 is TGTGCCAGCAGCACGGGGGACTATGGCTACACCTTC. Translating it yields CASSTGDYGYTF.